These 30 T cell receptor beta chains share one sample of origin, sequenced in a study of T cell changes during pregnancy in multiple sclerosis. Only in-frame clones appear in the TCRdb table, and some are missing; sequencing was by immunoSEQ multiplex PCR. The sample shows tens of thousands of clones, 93% of them seen only once. The input for sequencing was CD8+ T cells from peripheral blood mononuclear cells, taken after pregnancy. The receptor set was obtained from a female donor with multiple sclerosis, enrolled in a pregnancy study.

The V call is TRBV27, the J call TRBJ2-2, with 12 positions matching TRBD2. V lost 3 bases to trimming and J lost 0 bases; unmatched junction nucleotides: 5. This CDR3 is 18 amino acids long. Germline CDR1 is MNHEY and CDR2 is SMNVEV (reference sequence). The CDR3 loop is CASSLFRLAGANTGELFF. In DNA, the CDR3 is TGTGCCAGCAGTTTGTTTCGACTAGCGGGGGCGAACACCGGGGAGCTGTTTTTT.

The CDR3: CASRGGNEQFF. CDR3 sequence (DNA): TGTGCCAGCAGAGGGGGCAATGAGCAGTTCTTC. The chain employs TRBV28 and TRBJ2-1, with D maybe TRBD1 (6 bases). Germline CDR1 and CDR2: MDHEN and SYDVKM. V dropped 6 bases and J dropped 6 bases, with 6 bases sitting between them. This CDR3 is built from 11 residues.

In its sample, this clone was seen a few times. This chain uses TRBV9 with TRBJ2-7; 9 bases agree with TRBD2. Germline V gene lookup returns CDR1 SGDLS and CDR2 YYNGEE. This CDR3 is built from 17 residues. V lost 0 bases, J lost 3 bases, and 10 bases stayed unmatched. The DNA of the CDR3 is TGTGCCAGCAGCGTAGCGGGTATGGGACTAGCAAACTACGAGCAGTACTTC. Translated: CASSVAGMGLANYEQYF.

The rearrangement joins TRBV4-1 to TRBJ1-6, with D maybe TRBD1 (6 bases). Trimming cost V 4 bases and J 9 bases, with 13 bases left between them. This CDR3 comprises 14 residues. Germline V gene lookup returns CDR1 MGHRA and CDR2 YSYEKL. The CDR3 here is CASSLRTDRSPLHF. The CDR3 nucleotides read TGCGCCAGCAGCCTTAGGACAGACCGTTCACCCCTCCACTTT.

The chain recombines TRBV7-7 with TRBJ2-7, with 8 bases lining up with TRBD1. CDR3 size: 14 residues. Per the germline V gene, CDR1 is SSHAT and CDR2 is FNYEAQ (reference sequence). Unmatched junction bases numbered 2, after V lost 1 base and J lost 3 bases. CDR3: CASSLGTGNYEQYF. CDR3 bases: TGTGCCAGCAGCTTAGGGACAGGGAACTACGAGCAGTACTTC.

This chain joins TRBV14 and TRBJ2-3, with 8 bases fitting TRBD1. From germline, CDR1 is SGHDN and CDR2 FVKESK. The CDR3 runs to 16 residues. With V trimmed by 3 bases and J by 2 bases, 7 bases remained unmatched. Written as DNA, the CDR3 is TGTGCCAGCAGCCAGTGGACAGGGACCCCCACAGATACGCAGTATTTT. Its protein product is CASSQWTGTPTDTQYF.

CDR3: CASSLGAGENQPQHF. The DNA for the CDR3 is TGTGCCAGCAGCTTAGGTGCAGGGGAAAATCAGCCCCAGCATTTT. The chain recombines TRBV7-6 with TRBJ1-5; D perhaps matches TRBD1 (6 bases). The CDR3 length is 15 residues. V was pared by 1 base and J by 4 bases, with 11 bases between. Germline CDR1 reads SGHVS; CDR2 reads FNYEAQ.

J is TRBJ2-7 and V is TRBV7-9; 11 positions agree with TRBD2. Unmatched junction bases numbered 5, after V lost 5 bases and J lost 5 bases. The CDR3 is 14 residues long. Germline V gives CDR1 SEHNR, CDR2 FQNEAQ (reference sequence). The CDR3 bases are TGTGCCAGCAGCACGACTAGCGGGGTCCACGAGCAGTACTTC. This gives the protein CASSTTSGVHEQYF.

DNA for the CDR3: TGTGCCAGCAGTTACGGCGGGACGGAGAGTGAAAAACTGTTTTTT. Translation: CASSYGGTESEKLFF. This chain connects TRBV6-5 to TRBJ1-4; the D gene is possibly TRBD1 (5 bases). The V end was cut by 2 bases, the J end by 7 bases, with 14 bases between. Looked up from germline, CDR1 is MNHEY and CDR2 is SVGAGI. CDR3 size: 15 residues.

The genes are TRBV5-4 and TRBJ2-1; 10 bases fit TRBD1. The V gene's germline CDR1 is SGHNT and CDR2 YYREEE (reference sequence). V was pared by 3 bases and J by 3 bases, with 12 bases of the junction left unmatched. The CDR3 runs to 18 residues. Here the CDR3 reads CASSWGPEGTGDYNEQFF. CDR3 nucleotide sequence: TGTGCCAGCAGCTGGGGACCTGAAGGGACAGGGGACTACAATGAGCAGTTCTTC.

This chain links TRBV27 with TRBJ2-1; 7 positions match TRBD1. J lost 5 bases, V lost 3 bases, and 1 base had no gene match. This CDR3 region has 13 residues. Germline V CDR1 and CDR2: MNHEY, SMNVEV (reference sequence). The CDR3 here is CASSFQGDNEQFF. CDR3 sequence (DNA): TGTGCCAGCAGTTTTCAGGGGGACAATGAGCAGTTCTTC.

This chain uses TRBV13 with TRBJ1-1; tentative D call: TRBD1 (5 bases). The CDR3 contains 14 residues. Between the trimmed V and J ends, which lost 5 bases and 7 bases, there was a span of 17 bases. Germline assignment: CDR1 PRHDT and CDR2 FYEKMQ (reference sequence). The CDR3 here is CASSLWGVKVEAFF. The CDR3 DNA sequence: TGTGCCAGCAGCCTCTGGGGGGTGAAGGTTGAAGCTTTCTTT.

V and J are TRBV6-1 and TRBJ2-7; TRBD1 agrees at 7 bases. Germline assignment: CDR1 MNHNS and CDR2 SASEGT. V was pared by 0 bases and J by 2 bases, with 4 bases of the junction left unmatched. The CDR3 has 15 amino acids. The DNA for the CDR3 is TGTGCCAGCAGTGAAGCGAGGGACAGTGCCTACGAGCAGTACTTC. It yields the protein CASSEARDSAYEQYF.

V gene TRBV2 combines with J gene TRBJ2-2; D is possibly TRBD1 (6 bases). In germline, CDR1 is SNHLY, CDR2 FYNNEI. Trimming left V 3 bases short and J 0 bases short, with 17 bases between. This CDR3 region has 18 residues. The CDR3 nucleotides are TGTGCCAGCAGTGAGGTCCCGGGAAGGGGGACGAACACCGGGGAGCTGTTTTTT. Its protein product is CASSEVPGRGTNTGELFF.

The chain uses TRBV30 and TRBJ1-5, with D perhaps matching TRBD1 (6 bases). This CDR3 is built from 13 residues. V shed 0 bases and J shed 4 bases, with 7 bases lying between them. The germline V gene encodes CDR1 GTSNPN and CDR2 SVGIG (reference sequence). The CDR3 reads CAWSVTGNQPQHF. For the CDR3, the DNA is TGTGCCTGGAGTGTTACAGGGAATCAGCCCCAGCATTTT.

This sequence joins TRBV5-4 and TRBJ2-1; 9 nucleotides line up with TRBD1. V gave up 2 bases and J gave up 2 bases; unmatched junction bases: 5. Per germline, CDR1 SGHNT and CDR2 YYREEE (reference sequence). This CDR3 region has 16 residues. CDR3 region: CASSFPDRGAYNEQFF. DNA for the CDR3: TGTGCCAGCAGCTTCCCGGACAGGGGAGCCTACAATGAGCAGTTCTTC.

This clone was counted between two and nine times. This chain joins TRBV9 and TRBJ2-2; the match to TRBD1 covers 7 bases. Per germline, CDR1 SGDLS and CDR2 YYNGEE. V lost 5 bases to trimming and J lost 3 bases; unmatched junction nucleotides: 4. CDR3 length: 14 residues. As DNA, the CDR3 is TGTGCCAGCAGTTTGAGGGGGCACACCGGGGAGCTGTTTTTT. Protein product: CASSLRGHTGELFF.

V and J are TRBV7-3 and TRBJ2-1; D may be TRBD1 (6 bases). The CDR3 spans 12 residues. The V gene's germline CDR1 is SGHTA and CDR2 FQGTGA. V dropped 3 bases and J dropped 8 bases, with 8 bases sitting between them. As DNA, the CDR3 is TGTGCCAGCAGCTTTGGGGGCGATGAGCAGTTCTTC. Translated: CASSFGGDEQFF.

The gene calls are TRBV28 and TRBJ2-7, with D unclear. CDR3 length equals 13 residues. Germline V gene sequence: CDR1 MDHEN, CDR2 SYDVKM. V dropped 10 bases and J dropped 2 bases, with 15 bases sitting between them. The CDR3 is CATAEELTYEQYF. CDR3 in DNA: TGTGCCACCGCAGAAGAATTAACCTACGAGCAGTACTTC.

V gene TRBV6-1 combines with J gene TRBJ2-3, with TRBD2 matching 10 bases. V lost 0 bases, J lost 1 base, and 1 base stayed unmatched. The CDR3 loop spans 16 amino acids. Germline assignment: CDR1 MNHNS and CDR2 SASEGT. This CDR3 reads CASSEALAGGTDTQYF. DNA of the CDR3: TGTGCCAGCAGTGAAGCGCTAGCGGGAGGCACAGATACGCAGTATTTT.

This CDR3 is CASSLTSGGTDTQYF. In nucleotides, the CDR3 is TGTGCCAGCAGTTTGACTAGCGGGGGCACAGATACGCAGTATTTT. The chain employs TRBV6-4 and TRBJ2-3; TRBD2 agrees at 11 bases. V gave up 5 bases and J gave up 1 base; unmatched junction bases: 2. Per the germline V gene, CDR1 is MRHNA and CDR2 is SNTAGT. This CDR3 comprises 15 residues.

The rearrangement joins TRBV4-1 to TRBJ2-1; perhaps TRBD2 as D (5 bases). Trimming removed 3 bases from V and 9 bases from J, with 12 bases in between. The CDR3 loop spans 13 amino acids. The V gene's germline CDR1 is MGHRA and CDR2 YSYEKL. CDR3 nucleotides: TGCGCCAGCAGCCACCTAGCAGCCCCTGAGCAGTTCTTC. It specifies CASSHLAAPEQFF.

The chain links TRBV28 to TRBJ1-4; no clear D gene. There are 14 residues in the CDR3. CDR1 is MDHEN, CDR2 SYDVKM, per germline. Trimming removed 5 bases at V and 8 bases at J, with 15 bases between. This CDR3 reads CASSLPRVGEKLFF. In DNA, the CDR3 is TGTGCCAGCAGTCTGCCGCGGGTTGGGGAAAAACTGTTTTTT.

This clone came up once. The chain employs TRBV4-1 and TRBJ2-2; perhaps TRBD2 as D (7 bases). The V gene lost 4 bases and the J gene lost 6 bases, with 12 bases spanning the gap. Germline values: CDR1 MGHRA, CDR2 YSYEKL. CDR3 size: 14 residues. CDR3 region: CASSPRGGPGELFF. CDR3 nucleotides: TGCGCCAGCAGCCCGAGGGGGGGCCCCGGGGAGCTGTTTTTT.

The chain couples TRBV7-8 to TRBJ2-2; 9 bases agree with TRBD1. The CDR3 contains 16 residues. In germline, CDR1 is SGHVS, CDR2 FQNEAQ. V trimming: 2 bases; J trimming: 4 bases; junction bases outside the gene matches: 5. The DNA for the CDR3 is TGTGCCAGCAGCTTACCGGGACAGGGAGCCACCGGGGAGCTGTTTTTT. Its protein is CASSLPGQGATGELFF.

The rearrangement uses TRBV5-5 and TRBJ1-2; D gene unclear. Trimming pared 2 bases from V and 0 bases from J, leaving 11 bases between. The CDR3 contains 15 residues. Germline V lookup: CDR1 SGHKS, CDR2 YYEKEE (reference sequence). CDR3 in amino acids: CASSFGQTSNYGYTF. Written as DNA, the CDR3 is TGTGCCAGCAGCTTTGGCCAGACATCTAACTATGGCTACACCTTC.

CDR3 sequence reads: CASSLRGLNAEAFF. The CDR3, as DNA: TGTGCCAGCAGTCTCAGGGGTCTAAACGCTGAAGCTTTCTTT. The chain joins TRBV28 to TRBJ1-1; a possible D gene is TRBD1 (6 bases). In germline, CDR1 is MDHEN, CDR2 SYDVKM. Deletions cut 5 bases from V and 6 bases from J, with 16 bases between. CDR3 length equals 14 residues.

The CDR3 DNA reads as TGCGCCAGCAGCTTGGGACAGGGGAACGAAAAACTGTTTTTT. Translating gives CASSLGQGNEKLFF. The genes are TRBV5-1 and TRBJ1-4, with 8 bases aligning to TRBD1. Looked up from germline, CDR1 is SGHRS and CDR2 is YFSETQ. J lost 8 bases, V lost 0 bases, and 3 bases had no gene match. The CDR3 totals 14 residues.

This clone was detected once. The chain links TRBV27 to TRBJ2-7; D is undetermined. Trimming left V 4 bases short and J 3 bases short, with 16 bases between. The CDR3 is made up of 15 amino acids. CDR1 and CDR2 (germline): MNHEY, SMNVEV (reference sequence). For the CDR3, the DNA is TGTGCCAGCAGTTCGACACCCCCCTTCTACTACGAGCAGTACTTC. Protein product: CASSSTPPFYYEQYF.

J is TRBJ2-1 and V is TRBV7-6, with 12 bases that match TRBD2. The length of the CDR3 is 15 residues. J was trimmed by 7 bases and V by 4 bases; bases with no gene match: 5. Germline CDR1 and CDR2: SGHVS and FNYEAQ. The CDR3 coding sequence is TGTGCCAGCAGCTACCTAGCGGGAGGGCCGAATGAGCAGTTCTTC. Translated, it gives CASSYLAGGPNEQFF.